This T cell receptor (beta chain) was profiled in a study of glioma-infiltrating T cells listed by TCRdb under 2016. In the study overall: Sequencing of TCR alpha- and beta-chain repertoires was performed on glioma tissue, on non-neoplastic brain tissue, and on matched peripheral blood mononuclear cells. The paired cohort was made up of three low-grade glioma patients, several primary glioblastoma patients and three non-glioma patients who contributed non-neoplastic brain tissue. To measure how far tissue and blood T-cell populations diverged, each tissue-infiltrating repertoire was compared against the peripheral blood repertoire of the same patient.

In its sample, this clonotype was seen many times. Its antigen remains unidentified. No base qualities exist here, and no much larger clone lies one base off it. For this chain, trimming is 5 bases at the V end and 6 bases at the J end, and the number of junction bases without a gene match is 18. Including cysteine and phenylalanine, the CDR3 has 17 amino acids. Only the CDR3 region is kept as DNA, spanning 51 bases read in frame from base 1. The germline V gene sets CDR1 to MDHEN and CDR2 to SYDVKM. Broad study findings and their caveats: Only a very small number of CDR3 sequences turned up in both tissue and blood, a result put down to high CDR3 diversity combined with limited sampling. The group comparisons were based on small numbers of patients: three non-neoplastic, three low-grade glioma and about eight glioblastoma patients. VJ-independent divergence between tissue and blood was below expectation in non-neoplastic patients but above expectation in all gliomas, especially low-grade gliomas.

TCR alpha and beta CDR3 regions were amplified with the iRepertoire nested amplicon-rescue multiplex PCR (arm-PCR) platform from RNA. For one-step reverse transcription and amplification, roughly 90-450 ng of tissue mRNA or PBMC total RNA was used as input. After bead purification, a secondary multiplex PCR added Illumina adapters, and libraries were gel-purified between 200 and 400 bp. Libraries carried internal 6-nucleotide barcodes used for demultiplexing. Sequencing of libraries was performed on an Illumina MiSeq with 2x220 or 2x250 nucleotide paired-end reads. On the authors' methods: Paired reads were merged with FLASH 1.2.11 and aligned to the GRCh37 human genome with BWA-MEM before extracting TRA and TRB reads. An IMGT-derived reference of cassette sequences and CDR3 motifs, with pseudogenes included, was used for V and J assignment. Reads were translated in three frames, and productive CDR3s were defined by a C…FGXG motif without stop codons. Unique combinations of V-J cassette pair and CDR3 amino acid sequence were defined as clonotypes. Hamming distance filtering was applied to reads, with thresholds set by the sequence error rate of each sample in mapped regions. TCRdb reran the public reads through fastp at Q25 and MiXCR, keeping productive beta chains. For every CDR3 protein sequence, its rows merge into one entry that carries the most common genes and DNA. The V and J calls here are based on TCRdb, not the publication. This sample comprises about 12,000 distinct CDR3 sequences, less than 30% of them detected only once. The top ten constitute approximately 42% of the sample.

In this chain, TRBV28 is recombined with TRBJ2-7; 8 nucleotides in the junction match TRBD1. The specimen sequenced was glioma tissue, nonneoplastic brain tissue, or PBMCs (not recorded which). The sequence was obtained from a human donor with low-grade glioma or glioblastoma, undergoing nonglioma brain surgery, or in good health (not recorded which). The sequenced DNA: TGTGCCAGCAGTCCGATAGTGGGACAGGCGGCATCGGGCGAGCAGTACTTC. This translates into CASSPIVGQAASGEQYF.